The clone carrying this TCR beta chain occurred a few times. Its target is unknown. CDR3 length: 12 residues. Between the trimmed V and J ends, which lost 4 bases and 3 bases, there was a span of 7 bases. The germline V gene has CDR1 MNHEY and CDR2 SMNVEV (reference sequence). This specimen comes from a study of radiation and T cells in renal cell carcinoma. Findings of the study overall: Top tumor clonotypes rose in blood 2 weeks post-radiation, then contracted. Baseline intratumoral clonotype presence is unknown without pretreatment biopsies.

The table came from immunoSEQ multiplex PCR; TCRdb's copy has only in-frame clones and leaves some out. The sample lists tens of thousands of clones; 75% to 85% were seen once. Indicated time point: blood 2 weeks post-SBRT. Treatment: 15 Gy SBRT to primary tumor, nephrectomy 4 weeks later. The tumor was a clear cell renal cell carcinoma. This sequence joins TRBV27 and TRBJ2-7; no clear D. Sequenced here: blood, sampled from a patient whose treatment included radiotherapy and nephrectomy. The clonotype comes from a woman in her sixties or seventies with renal cell carcinoma. The DNA of the CDR3 is TGTGCCAGCAGTTCTAGTAGCTACGAGCAGTACTTC. Protein sequence: CASSSSSYEQYF.